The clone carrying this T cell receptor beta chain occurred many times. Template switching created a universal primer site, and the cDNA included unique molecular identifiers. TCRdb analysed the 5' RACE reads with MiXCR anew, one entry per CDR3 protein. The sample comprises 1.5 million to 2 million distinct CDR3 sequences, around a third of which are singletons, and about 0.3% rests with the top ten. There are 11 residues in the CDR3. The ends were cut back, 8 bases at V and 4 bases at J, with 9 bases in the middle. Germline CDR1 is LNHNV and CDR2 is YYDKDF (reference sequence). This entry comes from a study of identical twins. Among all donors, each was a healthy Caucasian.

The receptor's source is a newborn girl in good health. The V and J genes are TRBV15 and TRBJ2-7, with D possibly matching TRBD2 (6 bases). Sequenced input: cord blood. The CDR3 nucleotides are TGTGCCACCTCGCGGGGATACGAGCAGTACTTC. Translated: CATSRGYEQYF.